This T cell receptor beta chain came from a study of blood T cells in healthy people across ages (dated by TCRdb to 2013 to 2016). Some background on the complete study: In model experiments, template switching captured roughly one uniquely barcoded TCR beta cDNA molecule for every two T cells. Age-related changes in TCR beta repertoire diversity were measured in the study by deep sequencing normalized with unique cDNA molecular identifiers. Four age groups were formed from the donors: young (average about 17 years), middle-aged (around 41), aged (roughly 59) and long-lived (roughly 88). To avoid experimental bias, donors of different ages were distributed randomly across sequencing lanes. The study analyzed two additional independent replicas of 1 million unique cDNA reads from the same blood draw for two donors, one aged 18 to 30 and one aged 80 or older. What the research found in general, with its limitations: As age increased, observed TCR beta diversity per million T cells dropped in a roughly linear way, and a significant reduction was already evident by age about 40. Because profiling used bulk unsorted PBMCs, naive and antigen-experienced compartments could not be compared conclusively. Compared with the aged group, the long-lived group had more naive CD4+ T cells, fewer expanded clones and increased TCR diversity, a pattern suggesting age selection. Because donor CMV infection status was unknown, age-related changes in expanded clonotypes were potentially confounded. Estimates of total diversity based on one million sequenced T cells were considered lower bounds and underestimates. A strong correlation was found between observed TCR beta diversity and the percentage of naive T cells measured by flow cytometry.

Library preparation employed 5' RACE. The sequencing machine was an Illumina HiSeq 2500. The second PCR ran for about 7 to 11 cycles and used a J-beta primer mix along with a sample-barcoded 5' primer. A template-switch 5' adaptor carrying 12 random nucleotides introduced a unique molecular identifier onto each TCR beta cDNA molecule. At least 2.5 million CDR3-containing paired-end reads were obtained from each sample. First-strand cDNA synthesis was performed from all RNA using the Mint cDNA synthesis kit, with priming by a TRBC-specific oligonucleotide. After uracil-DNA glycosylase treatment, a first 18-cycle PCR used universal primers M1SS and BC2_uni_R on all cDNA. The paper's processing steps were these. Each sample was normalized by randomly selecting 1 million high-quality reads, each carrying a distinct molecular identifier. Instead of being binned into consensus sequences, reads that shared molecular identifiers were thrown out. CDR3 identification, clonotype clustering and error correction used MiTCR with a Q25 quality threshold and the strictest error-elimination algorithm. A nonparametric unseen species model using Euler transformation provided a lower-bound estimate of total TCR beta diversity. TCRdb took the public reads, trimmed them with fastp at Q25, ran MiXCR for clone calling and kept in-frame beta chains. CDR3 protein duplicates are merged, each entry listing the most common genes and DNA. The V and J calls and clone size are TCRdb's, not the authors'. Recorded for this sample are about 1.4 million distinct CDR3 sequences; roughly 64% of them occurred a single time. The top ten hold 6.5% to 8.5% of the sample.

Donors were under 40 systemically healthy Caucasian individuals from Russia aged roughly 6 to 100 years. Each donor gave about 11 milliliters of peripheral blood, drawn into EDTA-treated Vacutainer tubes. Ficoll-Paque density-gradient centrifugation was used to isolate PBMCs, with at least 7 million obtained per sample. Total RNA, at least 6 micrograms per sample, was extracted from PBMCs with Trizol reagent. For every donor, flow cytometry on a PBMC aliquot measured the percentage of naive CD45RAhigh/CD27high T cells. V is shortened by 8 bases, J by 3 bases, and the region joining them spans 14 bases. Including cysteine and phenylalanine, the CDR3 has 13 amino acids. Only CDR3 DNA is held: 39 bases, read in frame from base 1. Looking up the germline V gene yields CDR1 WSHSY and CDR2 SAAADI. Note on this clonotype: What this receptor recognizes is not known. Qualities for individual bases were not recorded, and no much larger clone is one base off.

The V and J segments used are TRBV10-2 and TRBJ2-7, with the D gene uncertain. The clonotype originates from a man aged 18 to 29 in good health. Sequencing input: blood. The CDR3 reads CASGIPLLYEQYF. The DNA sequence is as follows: TGCGCCAGCGGGATCCCCCTCCTCTACGAGCAGTACTTC.